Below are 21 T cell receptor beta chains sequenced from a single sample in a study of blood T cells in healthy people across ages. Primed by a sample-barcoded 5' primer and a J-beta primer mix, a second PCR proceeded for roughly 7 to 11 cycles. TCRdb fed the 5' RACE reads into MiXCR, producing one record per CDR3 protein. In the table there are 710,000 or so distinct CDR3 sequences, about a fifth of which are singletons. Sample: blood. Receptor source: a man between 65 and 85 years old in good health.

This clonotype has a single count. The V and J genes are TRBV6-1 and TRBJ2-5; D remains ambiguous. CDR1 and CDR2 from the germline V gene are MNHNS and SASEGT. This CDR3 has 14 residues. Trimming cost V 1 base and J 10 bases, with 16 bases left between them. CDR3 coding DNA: TGTGCCAGCAGTGAAGTCCGGCGCAGTGGGTTCCAGTACTTC. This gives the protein CASSEVRRSGFQYF.

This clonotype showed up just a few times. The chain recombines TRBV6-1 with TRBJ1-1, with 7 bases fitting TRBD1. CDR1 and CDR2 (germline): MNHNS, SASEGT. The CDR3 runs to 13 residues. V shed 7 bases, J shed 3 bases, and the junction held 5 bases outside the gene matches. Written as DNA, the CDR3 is TGTGCCAGCACCAACGACAGGGACACTGAAGCTTTCTTT. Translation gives CASTNDRDTEAFF.

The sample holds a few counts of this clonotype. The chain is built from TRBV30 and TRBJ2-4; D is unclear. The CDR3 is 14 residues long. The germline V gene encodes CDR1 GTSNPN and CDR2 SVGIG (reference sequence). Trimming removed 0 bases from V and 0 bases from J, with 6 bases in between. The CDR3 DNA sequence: TGTGCCTGGAGTGTAAACCTAGCCAAAAACATTCAGTACTTC. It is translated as CAWSVNLAKNIQYF.

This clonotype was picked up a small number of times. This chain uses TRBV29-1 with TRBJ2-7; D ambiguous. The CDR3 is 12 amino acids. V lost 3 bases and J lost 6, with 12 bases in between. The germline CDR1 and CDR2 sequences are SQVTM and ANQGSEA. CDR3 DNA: TGCAGCGTTGAGATAGGGCGTGGCGAGCAGTACTTC. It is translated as CSVEIGRGEQYF.

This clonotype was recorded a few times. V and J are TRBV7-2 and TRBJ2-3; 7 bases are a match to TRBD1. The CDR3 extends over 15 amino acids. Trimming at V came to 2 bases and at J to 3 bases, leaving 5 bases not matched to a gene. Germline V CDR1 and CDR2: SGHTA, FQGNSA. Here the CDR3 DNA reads TGTGCCAGCAGCTTAATGGGGACAGAGACAGATACGCAGTATTTT. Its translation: CASSLMGTETDTQYF.

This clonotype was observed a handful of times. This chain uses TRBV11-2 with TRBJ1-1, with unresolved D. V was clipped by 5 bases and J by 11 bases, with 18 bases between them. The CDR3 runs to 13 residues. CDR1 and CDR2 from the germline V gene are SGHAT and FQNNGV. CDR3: CASSHPPPLQAFF. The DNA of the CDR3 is TGTGCCAGCAGCCATCCCCCACCCCTCCAGGCTTTCTTT.

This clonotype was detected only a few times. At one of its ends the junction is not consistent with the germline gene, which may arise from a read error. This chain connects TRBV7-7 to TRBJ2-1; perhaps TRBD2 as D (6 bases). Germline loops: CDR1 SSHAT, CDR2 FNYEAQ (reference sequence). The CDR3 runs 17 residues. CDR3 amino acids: CVSSPGFGGSSYNEQFF. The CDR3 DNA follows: TGTGTCAGCAGCCCTGGTTTCGGGGGTAGTTCCTACAATGAGCAGTTCTTC. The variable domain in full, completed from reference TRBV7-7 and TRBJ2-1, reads GAGVSQSPRYKVTKRGQDVTLRCDPISSHATLYWYQQALGQGPEFLTYFNYEAQPDKSGLPSDRFSAERPEGSISTLTIQRTEQRDSAMYRCVSSPGFGGSSYNEQFFGPGTRLTVL.

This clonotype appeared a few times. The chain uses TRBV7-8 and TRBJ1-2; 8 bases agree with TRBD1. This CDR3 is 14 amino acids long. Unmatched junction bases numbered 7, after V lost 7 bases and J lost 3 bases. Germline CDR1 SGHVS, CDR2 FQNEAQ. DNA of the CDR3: TGTGCCAGCACCTTGACAGGGGTCGACTATGGCTACACCTTC. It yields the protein CASTLTGVDYGYTF.

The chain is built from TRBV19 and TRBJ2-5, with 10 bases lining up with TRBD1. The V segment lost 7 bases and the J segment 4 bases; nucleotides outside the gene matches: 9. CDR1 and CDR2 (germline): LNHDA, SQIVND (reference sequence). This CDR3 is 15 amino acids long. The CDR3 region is CASNKRQGAGETQYF. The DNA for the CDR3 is TGTGCCAGTAATAAAAGACAGGGGGCCGGAGAGACCCAGTACTTC.

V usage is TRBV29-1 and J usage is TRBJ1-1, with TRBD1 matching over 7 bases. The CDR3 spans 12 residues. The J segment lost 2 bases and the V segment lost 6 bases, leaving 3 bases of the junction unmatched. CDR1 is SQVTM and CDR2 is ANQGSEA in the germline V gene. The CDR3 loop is CSVNRGNTEAFF. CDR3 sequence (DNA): TGCAGCGTCAACAGGGGTAACACTGAAGCTTTCTTT.

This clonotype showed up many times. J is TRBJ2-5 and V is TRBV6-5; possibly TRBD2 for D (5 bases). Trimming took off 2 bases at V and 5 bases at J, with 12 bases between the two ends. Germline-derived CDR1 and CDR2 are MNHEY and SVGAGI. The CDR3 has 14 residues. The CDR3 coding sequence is TGTGCCAGCAGTTACGAAGCCGGGGTGGAGACCCAGTACTTC. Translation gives CASSYEAGVETQYF.

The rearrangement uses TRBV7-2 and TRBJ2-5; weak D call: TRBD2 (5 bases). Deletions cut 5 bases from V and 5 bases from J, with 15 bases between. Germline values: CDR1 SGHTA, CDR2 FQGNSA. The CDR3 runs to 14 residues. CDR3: CASSIGGGTETQYF. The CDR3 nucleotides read TGTGCCAGCAGCATCGGCGGAGGAACGGAGACCCAGTACTTC.

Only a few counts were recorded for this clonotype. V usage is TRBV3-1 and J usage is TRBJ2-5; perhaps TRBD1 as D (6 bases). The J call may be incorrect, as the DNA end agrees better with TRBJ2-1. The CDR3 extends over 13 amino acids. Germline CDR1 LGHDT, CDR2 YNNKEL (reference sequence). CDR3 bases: TGTGCCAGCAGCCCAGACAGGTTCGTTGAGCAGTTCTTC. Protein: CASSPDRFVEQFF.

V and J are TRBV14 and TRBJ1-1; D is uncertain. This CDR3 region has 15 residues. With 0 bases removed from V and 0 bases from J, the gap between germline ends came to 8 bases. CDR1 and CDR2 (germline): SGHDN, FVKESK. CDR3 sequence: CASSQDVRMNTEAFF. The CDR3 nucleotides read TGTGCCAGCAGCCAAGATGTCAGAATGAACACTGAAGCTTTCTTT.

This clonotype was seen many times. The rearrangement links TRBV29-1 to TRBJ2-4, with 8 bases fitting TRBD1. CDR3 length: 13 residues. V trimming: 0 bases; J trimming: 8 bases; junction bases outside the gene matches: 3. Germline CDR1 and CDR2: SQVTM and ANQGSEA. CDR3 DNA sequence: TGCAGCGTTGAAGACAGGGGGCCGGACATTCAGTACTTC. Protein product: CSVEDRGPDIQYF.

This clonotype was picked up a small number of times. In nucleotides, the CDR3 is TGTGCCAGCAGCTTAGCGGAGACCTACGAGCAGTACGTC. Its translation is CASSLAETYEQYV. V is TRBV7-8 and J is TRBJ2-5; no clear D. The J call could be wrong; TRBJ2-7 is a better fit for the DNA end. Germline values: CDR1 SGHVS, CDR2 FQNEAQ. The CDR3 has 13 amino acids.

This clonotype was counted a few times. The DNA for the CDR3 is TGTGCCAGCAGTTACTCGATTCCGGGGGCTTTAGATACGCAGTATTTT. This gives the protein CASSYSIPGALDTQYF. The chain uses TRBV6-5 and TRBJ2-3, with D possibly called TRBD1 or TRBD2 (6 bases each). This CDR3 spans 16 amino acids. Germline V gene sequence: CDR1 MNHEY, CDR2 SVGAGI. Trimming removed 0 bases at V and 5 bases at J, with 15 bases between.

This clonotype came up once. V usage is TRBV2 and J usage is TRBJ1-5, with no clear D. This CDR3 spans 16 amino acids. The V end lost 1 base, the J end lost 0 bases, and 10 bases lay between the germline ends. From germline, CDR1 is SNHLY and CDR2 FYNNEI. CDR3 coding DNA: TGTGCCAGCAGTGAAGTTATAGTCTATAGCAATCAGCCCCAGCATTTT. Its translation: CASSEVIVYSNQPQHF.

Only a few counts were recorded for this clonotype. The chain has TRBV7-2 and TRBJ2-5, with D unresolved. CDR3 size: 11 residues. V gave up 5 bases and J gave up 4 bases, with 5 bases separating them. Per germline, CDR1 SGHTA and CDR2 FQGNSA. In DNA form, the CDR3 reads TGTGCCAGCAGCGAAATAGAGACCCAGTACTTC. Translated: CASSEIETQYF. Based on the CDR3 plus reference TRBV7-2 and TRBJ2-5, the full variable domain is GAGVSQSPSNKVTEKGKDVELRCDPISGHTALYWYRQSLGQGLEFLIYFQGNSAPDKSGLPSDRFSAERTGGSVSTLTIQRTQQEDSAVYLCASSEIETQYFGPGTRLLVL.

CDR3 sequence (DNA): TGTGCCAGCTCTCCCCGGGCTTTCCTCTCCTACAATGAGCAGTTCTTC. Amino acids: CASSPRAFLSYNEQFF. The J gene is TRBJ2-1, the V gene TRBV14; D ambiguous. The CDR3 runs 16 residues. Germline CDR1 and CDR2: SGHDN and FVKESK. The V and J ends lost 8 bases and 0 bases respectively, with 17 bases between them.

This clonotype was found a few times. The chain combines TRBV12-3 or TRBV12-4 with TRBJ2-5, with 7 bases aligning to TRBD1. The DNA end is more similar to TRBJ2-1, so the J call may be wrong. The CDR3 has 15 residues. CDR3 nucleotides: TGTGCCAGCAGTGGCGACAGGGCGACACACAATGAGCAGTTCTTC. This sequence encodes CASSGDRATHNEQFF.